The 32 T cell receptor beta chains below were found in one sample sequenced in a study of shared clonotypes between healthy human individuals. Produced via immunoSEQ multiplex PCR; TCRdb's table is partial and in-frame only. Seen here are hundreds of thousands of clones, 95% to 96% observed once, and the top ten hold 0.09% to 0.13%. Positively selected for CCR7, the CD45RO-negative cells used as naive CD8 cells excluded terminally differentiated effector memory CD45RA+ cells. The sample was naive CD8+ T cells sorted from blood. Receptor source: a woman in her thirties in good health.

V is TRBV9 and J is TRBJ2-3; maybe TRBD2 (5 bases). The length of the CDR3 is 16 residues. Germline loops: CDR1 SGDLS, CDR2 YYNGEE. V was cut by 0 bases and J by 2 bases, with 13 bases left in between. The CDR3 sequence is CASSVDQRRNTDTQYF. The CDR3 DNA reads as TGTGCCAGCAGCGTAGACCAGCGGAGAAACACAGATACGCAGTATTTT.

This clone showed up many times. This sequence joins TRBV4-1 and TRBJ1-6; tentative D call: TRBD1 (5 bases). Germline CDR1 reads MGHRA; CDR2 reads YSYEKL. CDR3 length: 16 amino acids. The V and J ends lost 1 base and 7 bases respectively, with 14 bases between them. DNA of the CDR3: TGCGCCAGCAGCCAAGGACCCGGGACTGGCAATTCACCCCTCCACTTT. This gives the protein CASSQGPGTGNSPLHF.

CDR3 region: CASSLPGQGYTGELFF. CDR3 sequence (DNA): TGTGCCAGCAGCTTGCCGGGACAGGGTTACACCGGGGAGCTGTTTTTT. The genes are TRBV5-4 and TRBJ2-2, with TRBD1 identical over 9 bases. From germline, CDR1 is SGHNT and CDR2 YYREEE (reference sequence). The CDR3 totals 16 residues. V lost 1 base, J lost 3 bases, and 4 bases stayed unmatched.

The V call is TRBV6-4, the J call TRBJ1-4; the match to TRBD1 covers 8 bases. The CDR3 spans 16 residues. From germline, CDR1 is MRHNA and CDR2 SNTAGT. Unmatched junction bases numbered 13, after V lost 8 bases and J lost 5 bases. CDR3 bases: TGTGCCAGCGGGATCAAGGACCGGGACAGGAATGAAAAACTGTTTTTT. Amino acids: CASGIKDRDRNEKLFF.

A note on this clone: Other DNA sequences from this sample encode an identical CDR3 as well. This chain links TRBV19 with TRBJ2-1; 10 bases are a match to TRBD2. This CDR3 comprises 15 residues. With 1 base clipped from V and 4 bases from J, the junction kept 1 base outside the gene matches. The germline CDR1 and CDR2 sequences are LNHDA and SQIVND (reference sequence). CDR3: CASSIGTSGYNEQFF. In nucleotides, the CDR3 is TGTGCCAGTAGTATAGGGACTAGCGGTTACAATGAGCAGTTCTTC.

The chain links TRBV9 to TRBJ2-7; D not certain. CDR3 length: 13 residues. Germline assignment: CDR1 SGDLS and CDR2 YYNGEE. The ends were cut back, 0 bases at V and 3 bases at J, with 7 bases in the middle. CDR3 DNA: TGTGCCAGCAGCGTAGACACCGACTACGAGCAGTACTTC. It yields the protein CASSVDTDYEQYF.

This rearrangement joins TRBV4-1 to TRBJ2-1; 11 nucleotides align to TRBD2. Germline-derived CDR1 and CDR2 are MGHRA and YSYEKL. The CDR3 length is 19 residues. J gave up 0 bases and V 0 bases, and 7 bases lay outside the gene matches. CDR3 nucleotides: TGCGCCAGCAGCCAAGAACAGACTAGCGGGACGAGCTCCTACAATGAGCAGTTCTTC. Translated, it gives CASSQEQTSGTSSYNEQFF.

The chain uses TRBV7-9 and TRBJ1-1; D is uncertain. V shed 2 bases and J shed 6 bases, with 13 bases lying between them. There are 14 residues in the CDR3. Germline CDR1 and CDR2: SEHNR and FQNEAQ (reference sequence). The CDR3 sequence: CASSLSPSYAEAFF. In DNA, the CDR3 is TGTGCCAGCAGCTTATCACCAAGTTACGCTGAAGCTTTCTTT.

CDR3 sequence (DNA): TGTGCCAGCAGTGAAGATGGCGGGAGGGCCTCAAACTCCTACAATGAGCAGTTCTTC. This sequence encodes CASSEDGGRASNSYNEQFF. The V call is TRBV6-1, the J call TRBJ2-1; 9 bases agree with TRBD2. The CDR3 sequence is 19 residues long. CDR1 and CDR2 from the germline V gene are MNHNS and SASEGT. V trimming: 1 base; J trimming: 0 bases; junction bases outside the gene matches: 10.

This chain joins TRBV10-3 and TRBJ2-7; weak D call: TRBD1 (5 bases). The CDR3 sequence is 14 residues long. Trimming pared 3 bases from V and 2 bases from J, leaving 11 bases between. Germline V gene sequence: CDR1 ENHRY, CDR2 SYGVKD. CDR3 sequence: CAISDPAGTYEQYF. The CDR3 nucleotides are TGTGCCATCAGTGATCCCGCAGGGACCTACGAGCAGTACTTC.

The gene calls are TRBV27 and TRBJ1-5; D unclear. CDR1 and CDR2 (germline): MNHEY, SMNVEV (reference sequence). Trimming took 6 bases from V and 2 from J, leaving 5 bases between them. This CDR3 comprises 12 residues. The CDR3 bases are TGTGCCAGCAGCGGGGGCAATCAGCCCCAGCATTTT. It yields the protein CASSGGNQPQHF.

V usage is TRBV5-4 and J usage is TRBJ2-1, with no clear D. Germline lookup yields CDR1 SGHNT and CDR2 YYREEE (reference sequence). Trimming shortened V by 2 bases and J by 8 bases, and 14 bases separated the two germline ends. The CDR3 contains 14 residues. CDR3 DNA: TGTGCCAGCAGCTTCTCGGAGAGGTGGTATGAGCAGTTCTTC. This codes for CASSFSERWYEQFF.

V usage is TRBV29-1 and J usage is TRBJ2-7; 8 nucleotides line up with TRBD1. Trimming at V came to 3 bases and at J to 7 bases, leaving 5 bases not matched to a gene. This CDR3 has 12 residues. CDR1 is SQVTM, CDR2 ANQGSEA, per germline. CDR3 region: CSVEKDRAEQYF. The CDR3 nucleotides read TGCAGCGTTGAGAAGGACAGGGCAGAGCAGTACTTC.

The CDR3 region has the DNA TGTGCCAGCAGCTTATCAAACAGGGTAAGAACTGAAGCTTTCTTT. Protein: CASSLSNRVRTEAFF. This sequence joins TRBV7-9 and TRBJ1-1; D possibly corresponds to TRBD1 (6 bases). Germline V lookup: CDR1 SEHNR, CDR2 FQNEAQ (reference sequence). This CDR3 contains 15 residues. V was pared by 2 bases and J by 5 bases, with 15 bases between.

The J gene is TRBJ2-7, the V gene TRBV7-6; tentative D call: TRBD2 (5 bases). Germline V gene lookup returns CDR1 SGHVS and CDR2 FNYEAQ. Trimming took off 3 bases at V and 13 bases at J, with 16 bases between the two ends. This CDR3 comprises 12 residues. CDR3 region: CASSLVDGELYF. CDR3 DNA: TGTGCCAGCAGCTTGGTGGATGGGGAGCTCTACTTC.

This chain uses TRBV28 with TRBJ2-5, with D perhaps TRBD2 (6 bases). Germline loops: CDR1 MDHEN, CDR2 SYDVKM. Trimming took 6 bases from V and 5 from J, leaving 16 bases between them. The CDR3 runs to 14 residues. The DNA for the CDR3 is TGTGCCAGCAGGAGGAGGGCTAGCCGGGAGACCCAGTACTTC. It translates to CASRRRASRETQYF.

The chain combines TRBV7-7 with TRBJ2-1; D uncertain. Trimming took off 5 bases at V and 0 bases at J, with 8 bases between the two ends. Germline lookup yields CDR1 SSHAT and CDR2 FNYEAQ (reference sequence). The CDR3 has 14 residues. The CDR3 DNA sequence: TGTGCCAGCAGCCCGGATTACTCCTACAATGAGCAGTTCTTC. Its protein is CASSPDYSYNEQFF.

This clone was picked up one time. The rearrangement uses TRBV27 and TRBJ2-7; perhaps TRBD2 as D (5 bases). The germline gives CDR1 MNHEY, CDR2 SMNVEV (reference sequence). This CDR3 is built from 15 residues. Trimming stripped 6 bases from V and 3 bases from J, with 18 bases between. The DNA for the CDR3 is TGTGCCAGCAGACGAGGAGGCGCCCCGGACTACGAGCAGTACTTC. The encoded protein is CASRRGGAPDYEQYF.

A word on this clone: This specimen includes other DNA sequences encoding the same CDR3. V gene TRBV28 combines with J gene TRBJ2-7; D gene uncertain. Trimming removed 1 base from V and 5 bases from J, with 3 bases in between. The length of the CDR3 is 11 residues. Germline V CDR1 and CDR2: MDHEN, SYDVKM. The CDR3 protein is CASSLSDEQYF. CDR3 nucleotides: TGTGCCAGCAGTTTATCGGACGAGCAGTACTTC.

The rearrangement uses TRBV19 and TRBJ2-7; D is ambiguous. CDR1 and CDR2 (germline): LNHDA, SQIVND (reference sequence). The CDR3 consists of 13 residues. Trimming removed 2 bases from V and 2 bases from J, with 7 bases in between. The CDR3 loop reads CASSISHAYEQYF. The CDR3 nucleotides read TGTGCCAGTAGTATATCTCATGCCTACGAGCAGTACTTC.

The chain carries TRBV5-1 and TRBJ1-1, with D uncertain. Germline loops: CDR1 SGHRS, CDR2 YFSETQ. The germline V and J ends were trimmed by 0 bases and 1 base, with 13 bases remaining between them. The CDR3 sequence is 16 residues long. The CDR3 loop is CASSLDAATSNTEAFF. CDR3 coding DNA: TGCGCCAGCAGCTTGGATGCAGCGACGTCGAACACTGAAGCTTTCTTT.

The chain combines TRBV4-1 with TRBJ1-5; possible D gene TRBD1, 5 bases. Germline V gene sequence: CDR1 MGHRA, CDR2 YSYEKL. The CDR3 runs 17 residues. Trimming shortened V by 2 bases and J by 0 bases, and 14 bases separated the two germline ends. The CDR3 nucleotides are TGCGCCAGCAGCCAAATTCCAGGGACCTATAGCAATCAGCCCCAGCATTTT. Protein: CASSQIPGTYSNQPQHF.

The chain is built from TRBV9 and TRBJ2-2; 7 bases are shared with TRBD2. Trimming cost V 0 bases and J 4 bases; bases outside gene matches: 3. The CDR3 consists of 15 residues. CDR1 and CDR2 from the germline V gene are SGDLS and YYNGEE. In DNA, the CDR3 is TGTGCCAGCAGCGTAGGGGAGGGTTTCACCGGGGAGCTGTTTTTT. This codes for CASSVGEGFTGELFF.

The chain has TRBV28 and TRBJ2-1; weak D call: TRBD1 (6 bases). Germline CDR1 is MDHEN and CDR2 is SYDVKM. CDR3 length: 15 residues. Trimming took 3 bases from V and 8 from J, leaving 17 bases between them. DNA of the CDR3: TGTGCCAGCAGTTTCAGGGGCCGGAAGAGGGATGAGCAGTTCTTC. It is translated as CASSFRGRKRDEQFF.

The CDR3 DNA sequence: TGTGCCAGCAGTCCGATGGGGGACAGGGCAAGCAATCAGCCCCAGCATTTT. The encoded protein is CASSPMGDRASNQPQHF. This chain connects TRBV28 to TRBJ1-5; 9 nucleotides agree with TRBD1. Germline V gene data show CDR1 as MDHEN and CDR2 as SYDVKM. CDR3 length equals 17 residues. Trimming took 5 bases from V and 1 from J; bases not matched to a gene: 9.

This rearrangement joins TRBV14 to TRBJ2-1, with D unclear. V was pared by 4 bases and J by 4 bases, with 11 bases between. CDR1 and CDR2 from the germline V gene are SGHDN and FVKESK. The CDR3 has 14 residues. CDR3 in DNA: TGTGCCAGCAGCCGTGAACAAATATACAATGAGCAGTTCTTC. Translated, it gives CASSREQIYNEQFF.

The chain joins TRBV10-2 to TRBJ2-2; perhaps TRBD2 as D (6 bases). The length of the CDR3 is 15 residues. Trimming removed 3 bases from V and 6 bases from J, with 14 bases in between. Germline V gives CDR1 WSHSY, CDR2 SAAADI. The DNA of the CDR3 is TGCGCCAGCAGTGACTCGGGACTTTCGTCCGGGGAGCTGTTTTTT. Protein product: CASSDSGLSSGELFF.

This chain connects TRBV10-1 to TRBJ1-2, with D possibly TRBD1 on 6 matching bases. Germline V gene data show CDR1 as WNHNN and CDR2 as SYGVQD (reference sequence). The CDR3 is 12 amino acids. Trimming removed 8 bases from V and 2 bases from J, with 9 bases in between. In nucleotides, the CDR3 is TGCGCCAGCCGGCAGGGGAACTATGGCTACACCTTC. Protein product: CASRQGNYGYTF.

The chain combines TRBV27 with TRBJ2-3; either TRBD1 or TRBD2 may supply D (5 bases each). The CDR3 loop spans 12 amino acids. Trimming pared 4 bases from V and 9 bases from J, leaving 11 bases between. CDR1 is MNHEY, CDR2 SMNVEV, per germline (reference sequence). The DNA of the CDR3 is TGTGCCAGCAGTTCGGGGCCTGCAACGCAGTATTTT. Translation gives CASSSGPATQYF.

The chain recombines TRBV5-1 with TRBJ2-7, with D unclear. The germline V gene encodes CDR1 SGHRS and CDR2 YFSETQ. The V gene lost 7 bases and the J gene lost 6 bases, with 14 bases spanning the gap. The CDR3 extends over 12 amino acids. The CDR3, as DNA: TGCGCCAGCGCACCGACCGCAGGCGAGCAGTACTTC. Residues: CASAPTAGEQYF.

On this clone: Other nucleotide sequences from this sample produce the same CDR3. The chain combines TRBV30 with TRBJ1-1; D is undetermined. Deletions cut 0 bases from V and 5 bases from J, with 4 bases between. Germline-derived CDR1 and CDR2 are GTSNPN and SVGIG (reference sequence). The CDR3 contains 11 residues. The CDR3 coding sequence is TGTGCCTGGAGTGTTGGTACTGAAGCTTTCTTT. Its protein product is CAWSVGTEAFF.

V gene TRBV27 combines with J gene TRBJ1-1; TRBD1 matches at 7 bases. The junction had 6 bases not matched to a gene; V was cut back by 5 bases and J by 3 bases. Germline V gene data show CDR1 as MNHEY and CDR2 as SMNVEV (reference sequence). The CDR3 loop spans 14 amino acids. CDR3 bases: TGTGCCAGCAGTCATACAGGGGCCCACACTGAAGCTTTCTTT. Its translation is CASSHTGAHTEAFF.